This T cell receptor beta chain originates from a study of T cells expressing NK-cell markers. Study-wide context: Repertoire data for TCR beta were derived from sorted T cells (CD3+CD56+NKG2C+, CD3+CD56+NKG2C- and CD3+CD56-NKG2C+).

TCRdb reanalyzed the 5' RACE reads, giving one entry per CDR3 protein sequence and no DNA. The table for this sample gives some 110,000 distinct CDR3 sequences. Specimen: blood T cells: a sorted CD56 or NKG2C T cell subset, CD4+ or CD8+ T cells, or bulk PBMC T cells (not recorded which). This TCR was sampled from a woman between 18 and 70 years old in good health.

The CDR3 sequence: CASSFMSTTNTGELFF. The chain couples TRBV5-6 to TRBJ2-2. Germline loops: CDR1 SGHDT, CDR2 YYEEEE. This CDR3 has 16 amino acids.